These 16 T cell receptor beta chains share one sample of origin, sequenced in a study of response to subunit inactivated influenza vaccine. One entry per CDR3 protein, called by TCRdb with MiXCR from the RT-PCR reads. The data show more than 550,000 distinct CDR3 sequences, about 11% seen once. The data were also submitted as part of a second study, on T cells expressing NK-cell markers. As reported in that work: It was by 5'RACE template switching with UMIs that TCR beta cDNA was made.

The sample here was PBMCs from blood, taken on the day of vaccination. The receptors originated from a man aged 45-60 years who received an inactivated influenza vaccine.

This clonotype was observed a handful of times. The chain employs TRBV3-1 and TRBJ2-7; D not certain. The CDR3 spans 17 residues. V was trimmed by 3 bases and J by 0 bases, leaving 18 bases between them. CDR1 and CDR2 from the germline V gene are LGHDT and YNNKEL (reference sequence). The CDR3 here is CASSHSSRTAFSYEQYF. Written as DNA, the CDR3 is TGTGCCAGCAGCCACAGTTCCAGGACCGCTTTCTCCTACGAGCAGTACTTC.

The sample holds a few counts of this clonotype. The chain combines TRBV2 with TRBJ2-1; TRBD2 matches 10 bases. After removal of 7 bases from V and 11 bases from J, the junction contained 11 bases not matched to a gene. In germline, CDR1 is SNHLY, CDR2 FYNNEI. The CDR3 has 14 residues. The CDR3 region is CASTAQREGFKQFF. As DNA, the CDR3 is TGTGCCAGCACGGCCCAGCGGGAGGGTTTTAAGCAGTTCTTC.

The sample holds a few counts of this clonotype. The CDR3 DNA is TGTGCCACCAGCAGAGGATATGAGGGTGTTGGAGAGACCCAGTACTTC. Its protein is CATSRGYEGVGETQYF. This sequence joins TRBV15 and TRBJ2-5; a weak D match, TRBD2 (5 bases). CDR3 length: 16 residues. Trimming removed 1 base at V and 4 bases at J, with 16 bases between. Germline V lookup: CDR1 LNHNV, CDR2 YYDKDF (reference sequence).

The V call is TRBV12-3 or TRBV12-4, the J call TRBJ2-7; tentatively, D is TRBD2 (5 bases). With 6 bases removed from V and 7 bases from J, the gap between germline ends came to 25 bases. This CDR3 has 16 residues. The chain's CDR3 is CASSSLESGYPGEQYF. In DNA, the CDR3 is TGTGCCAGCAGCTCACTTGAAAGCGGATACCCTGGGGAGCAGTACTTC.

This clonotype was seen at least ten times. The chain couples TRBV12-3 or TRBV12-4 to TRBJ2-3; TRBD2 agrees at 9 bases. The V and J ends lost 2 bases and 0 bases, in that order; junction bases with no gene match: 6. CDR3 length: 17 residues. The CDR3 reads CASSLTASGVSTDTQYF. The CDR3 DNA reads TGTGCCAGCAGTTTAACGGCTAGCGGGGTGAGCACAGATACGCAGTATTTT.

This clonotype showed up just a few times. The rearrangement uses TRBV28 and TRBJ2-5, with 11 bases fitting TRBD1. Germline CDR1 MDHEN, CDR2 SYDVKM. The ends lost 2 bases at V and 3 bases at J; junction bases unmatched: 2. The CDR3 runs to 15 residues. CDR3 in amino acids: CASSLMGQGEETQYF. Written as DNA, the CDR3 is TGTGCCAGCAGTTTAATGGGACAGGGGGAAGAGACCCAGTACTTC. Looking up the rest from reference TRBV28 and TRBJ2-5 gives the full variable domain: DVKVTQSSRYLVKRTGEKVFLECVQDMDHENMFWYRQDPGLGLRLIYFSYDVKMKEKGDIPEGYSVSREKKERFSLILESASTNQTSMYLCASSLMGQGEETQYFGPGTRLLVL.

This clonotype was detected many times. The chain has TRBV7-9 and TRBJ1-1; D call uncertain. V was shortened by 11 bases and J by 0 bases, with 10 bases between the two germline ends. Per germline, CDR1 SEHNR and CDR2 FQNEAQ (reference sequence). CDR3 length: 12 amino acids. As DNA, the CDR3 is TGTGCCGGTGGCCCGATGAACACTGAAGCTTTCTTT. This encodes CAGGPMNTEAFF.

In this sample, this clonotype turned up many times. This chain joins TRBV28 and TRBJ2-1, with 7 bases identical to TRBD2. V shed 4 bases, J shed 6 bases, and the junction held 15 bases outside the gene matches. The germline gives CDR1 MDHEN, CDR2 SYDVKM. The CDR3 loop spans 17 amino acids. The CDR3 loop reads CASSSRDYGQSGNEQFF. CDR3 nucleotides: TGTGCCAGCAGTTCTCGGGACTACGGTCAGTCGGGCAATGAGCAGTTCTTC.

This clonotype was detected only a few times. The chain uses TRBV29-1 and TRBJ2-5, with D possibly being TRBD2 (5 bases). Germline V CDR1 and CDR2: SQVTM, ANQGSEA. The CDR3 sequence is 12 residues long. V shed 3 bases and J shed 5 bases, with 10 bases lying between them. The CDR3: CSVDTRMETQYF. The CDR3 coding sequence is TGCAGCGTTGACACTAGGATGGAGACCCAGTACTTC.

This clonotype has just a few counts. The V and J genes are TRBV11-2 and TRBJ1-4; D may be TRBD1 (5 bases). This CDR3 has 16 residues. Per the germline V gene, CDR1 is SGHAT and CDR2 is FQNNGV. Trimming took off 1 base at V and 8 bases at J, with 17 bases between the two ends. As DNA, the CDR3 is TGTGCCAGCAGCTTAGTTCCGGCAGGGCGGGAGGAAAAACTGTTTTTT. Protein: CASSLVPAGREEKLFF.

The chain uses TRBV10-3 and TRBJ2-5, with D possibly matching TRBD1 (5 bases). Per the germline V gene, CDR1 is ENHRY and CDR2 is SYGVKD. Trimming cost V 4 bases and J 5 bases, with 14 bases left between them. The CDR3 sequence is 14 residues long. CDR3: CAISGTMTSETQYF. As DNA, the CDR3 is TGTGCCATCAGTGGGACAATGACGAGCGAGACCCAGTACTTC.

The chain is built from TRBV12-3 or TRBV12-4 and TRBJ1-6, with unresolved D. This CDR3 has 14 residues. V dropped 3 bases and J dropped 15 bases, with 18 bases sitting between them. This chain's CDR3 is CASSFSFAGRYLHF. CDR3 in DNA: TGTGCCAGCAGTTTTTCGTTCGCAGGTAGATACCTCCACTTT.

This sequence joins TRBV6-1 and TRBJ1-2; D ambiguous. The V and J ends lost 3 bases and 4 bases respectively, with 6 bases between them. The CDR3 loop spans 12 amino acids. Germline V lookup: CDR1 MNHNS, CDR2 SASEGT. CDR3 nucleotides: TGTGCCAGCAGTGACAGACTCTATGGCTACACCTTC. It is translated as CASSDRLYGYTF.

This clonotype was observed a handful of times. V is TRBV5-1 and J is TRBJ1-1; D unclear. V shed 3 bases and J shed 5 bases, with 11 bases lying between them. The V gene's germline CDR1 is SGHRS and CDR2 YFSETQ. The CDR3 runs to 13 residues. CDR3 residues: CASSSGTRTEAFF. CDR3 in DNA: TGCGCCAGCAGCTCTGGCACACGGACTGAAGCTTTCTTT.

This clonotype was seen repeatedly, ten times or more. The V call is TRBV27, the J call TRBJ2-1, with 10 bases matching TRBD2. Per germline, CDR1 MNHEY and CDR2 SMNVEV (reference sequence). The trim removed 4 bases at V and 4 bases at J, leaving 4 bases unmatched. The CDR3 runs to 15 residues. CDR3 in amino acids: CASSSVAGGYNEQFF. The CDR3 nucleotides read TGTGCCAGCAGTTCGGTAGCGGGGGGTTACAATGAGCAGTTCTTC.

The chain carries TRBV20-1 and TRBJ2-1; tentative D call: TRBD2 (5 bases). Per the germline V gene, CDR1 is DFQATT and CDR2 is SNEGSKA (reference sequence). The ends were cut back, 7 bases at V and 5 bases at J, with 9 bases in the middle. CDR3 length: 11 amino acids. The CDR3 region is CSGERNNEQFF. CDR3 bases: TGCAGTGGGGAGCGTAACAATGAGCAGTTCTTC.